Many counts were recorded for the clone carrying this T cell receptor beta chain. Its antigen is unidentified. Of the isolated RNA, all was reverse transcribed, and so the sequenced material was expressed TCRB transcripts. The protocol was immunoSEQ multiplex PCR, while the TCRdb copy is restricted to in-frame clones and leaves out a portion. The sample holds 150,000 to 190,000 clones, roughly 8.1% seen once. The entry originates in a study of beta chain features in type 1 diabetes. CDR3 size: 14 residues. Trimming shortened V by 4 bases and J by 6 bases, and 10 bases separated the two germline ends. The germline V gene encodes CDR1 ENHRY and CDR2 SYGVKD. Findings of the study overall: These data did not resolve whether HLA type affects TCRB rearrangement. Naive, central memory and regulatory TCRB repertoires appeared more similar among patients than healthy donors.

This sequence joins TRBV10-3 and TRBJ1-6; D gene ambiguous. This TCR came from a man between 18 and 29 years old in good health. The sequenced sample consisted of central memory CD4+ T cells from blood. The CDR3 DNA reads as TGTGCCATCAGTGCGACTGAGGTTAATTCACCCCTCCACTTT. This translates into CAISATEVNSPLHF.